The clone carrying this TCR beta chain was seen once. The data were obtained in a study of cytomegalovirus exposure and HLA in healthy donors. The V gene lost 2 bases and the J gene lost 3 bases, with 18 bases spanning the gap. Germline loops: CDR1 MNHNS, CDR2 SASEGT. This CDR3 spans 17 amino acids. The PCR employed 60 Vbeta primers together with 13 Jbeta primers. Sequenced by immunoSEQ multiplex PCR; TCRdb stores in-frame clones only, minus some. The data hold roughly 110,000 clones, with 77% observed a single time. The V gene is TRBV6-1, the J gene TRBJ2-3, with a tentative D call TRBD2 (6 bases). Material for sequencing was PBMCs. This TCR was recovered from a male donor in good health and CMV-seronegative. The chain's CDR3 is CASSEMVGTRGTDTQYF. CDR3 DNA sequence: TGTGCCAGCAGTGAAATGGTCGGGACTCGGGGGACAGATACGCAGTATTTT.